This T cell receptor (beta chain) came from a study of CD8 T cells in ankylosing spondylitis. Overall study findings and caveats: It was reported that disease-linked clones were significantly enriched in matched ankylosing spondylitis synovial fluid.

As concerns this clonotype: Antigen: not known.

TCRdb re-called the 5' RACE reads through MiXCR, storing one row per CDR3 protein. The repertoire holds some 250,000 distinct CDR3 sequences, with 8% to 9.5% as singletons. This sequence originates from a male donor with ankylosing spondylitis or in good health (not recorded which). Sequenced material: blood, either unsorted or a sorted T cell fraction (not recorded which).

CDR3 coding DNA: TGTGCCAGCAGTTCAATTACTAGCACAGATACGCAGTATTTT. Protein: CASSSITSTDTQYF. This chain links TRBV27 with TRBJ2-3; no reliable D call. With 4 bases removed from V and 0 bases from J, the gap between germline ends came to 8 bases. The CDR3 totals 14 residues. In germline, CDR1 is MNHEY, CDR2 SMNVEV (reference sequence).